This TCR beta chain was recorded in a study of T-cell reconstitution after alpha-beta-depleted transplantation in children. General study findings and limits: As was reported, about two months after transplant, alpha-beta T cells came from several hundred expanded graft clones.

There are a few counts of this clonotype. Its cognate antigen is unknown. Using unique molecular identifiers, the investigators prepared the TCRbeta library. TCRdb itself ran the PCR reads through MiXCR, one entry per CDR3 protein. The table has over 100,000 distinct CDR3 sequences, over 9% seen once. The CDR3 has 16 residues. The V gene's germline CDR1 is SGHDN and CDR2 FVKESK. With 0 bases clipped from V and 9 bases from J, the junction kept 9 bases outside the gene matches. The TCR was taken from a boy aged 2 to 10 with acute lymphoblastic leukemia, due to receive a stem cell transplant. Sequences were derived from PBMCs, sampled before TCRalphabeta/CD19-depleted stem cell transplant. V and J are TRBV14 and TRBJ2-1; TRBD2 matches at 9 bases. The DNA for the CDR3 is TGTGCCAGCAGCCAAGATTTAGCGGGAGCGCGGGGTGAGCAGTTCTTC. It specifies CASSQDLAGARGEQFF.